The 13 T cell receptor beta chains below were found in one sample sequenced in a study of somatic mutations in cytotoxic T cells in rheumatoid arthritis. Assay used: immunoSEQ multiplex PCR; TCRdb lists only in-frame clones, some missing. The sample records 6,500 to 9,000 clones, around four fifths being singletons. Sequencing was carried out using CD8+ T cells sorted from blood. These receptors originate from an adult with rheumatoid arthritis.

This chain joins TRBV18 and TRBJ1-4, with D unclear. Germline CDR1 is KGHSH and CDR2 is LQKENI. Trimming stripped 3 bases from V and 3 bases from J, with 8 bases between. The CDR3 sequence is 14 residues long. CDR3 protein: CASSPGSPNEKLFF. The CDR3 region has the DNA TGTGCCAGCTCACCTGGGAGTCCTAATGAAAAACTGTTTTTT.

This clone was picked up one time. The chain combines TRBV7-2 with TRBJ2-3; D is tentatively TRBD1 or TRBD2 (5 bases each). V lost 5 bases, J lost 6 bases, and 12 bases lay in between. The CDR3 is made up of 13 amino acids. The germline V gene encodes CDR1 SGHTA and CDR2 FQGNSA. The CDR3 is CASSPGAGDTQYF. CDR3 sequence (DNA): TGTGCCAGCAGCCCCGGGGCTGGGGATACGCAGTATTTT.

The V call is TRBV5-1, the J call TRBJ2-7; maybe TRBD1 (6 bases). The V and J ends lost 0 bases and 11 bases respectively, with 12 bases between them. CDR1 and CDR2 (germline): SGHRS, YFSETQ. The CDR3 contains 12 residues. This chain's CDR3 is CASSLARGEEYF. Written as DNA, the CDR3 is TGCGCCAGCAGCTTGGCCAGGGGAGAGGAGTACTTC.

The CDR3 region is CASSLGGARSTDTQYF. The CDR3, as DNA: TGCGCCAGCAGCTTGGGCGGGGCACGGAGCACAGATACGCAGTATTTT. This chain joins TRBV5-1 and TRBJ2-3, with D perhaps matching TRBD2 (6 bases). The CDR3 length is 16 residues. V was clipped by 0 bases and J by 0 bases, with 11 bases between them. Germline V gene data show CDR1 as SGHRS and CDR2 as YFSETQ. Variable domain in full (rest from reference TRBV5-1 and TRBJ2-3): KAGVTQTPRYLIKTRGQQVTLSCSPISGHRSVSWYQQTPGQGLQFLFEYFSETQRNKGNFPGRFSGRQFSNSRSEMNVSTLELGDSALYLCASSLGGARSTDTQYFGPGTRLTVL.

The rearrangement uses TRBV19 and TRBJ2-5; D possibly corresponds to TRBD1 (5 bases). V shed 3 bases and J shed 0 bases, with 8 bases lying between them. The length of the CDR3 is 14 residues. Germline V lookup: CDR1 LNHDA, CDR2 SQIVND (reference sequence). The DNA of the CDR3 is TGTGCCAGTAGTATCCCACAGGACCAAGAGACCCAGTACTTC. Amino acids: CASSIPQDQETQYF.

In this sample, this clone turned up a few times. The chain is built from TRBV10-3 and TRBJ2-7; D is uncertain. Germline V gives CDR1 ENHRY, CDR2 SYGVKD. Between the trimmed V and J ends, which lost 0 bases and 5 bases, there was a span of 20 bases. CDR3 length equals 17 residues. CDR3 nucleotides: TGTGCCATCAGTGAGTCCTTACCGTCAGATCCGTCCCACGAGCAGTACTTC. This sequence encodes CAISESLPSDPSHEQYF.

The DNA for the CDR3 is TGTGCCAGCAGCCCGGGACAGGTTAATCAGCCCCAGCATTTT. Amino acid sequence: CASSPGQVNQPQHF. The chain recombines TRBV5-5 with TRBJ1-5; 8 bases map to TRBD1. This CDR3 is 14 amino acids long. The germline gives CDR1 SGHKS, CDR2 YYEKEE (reference sequence). V lost 4 bases to trimming and J lost 4 bases; unmatched junction nucleotides: 4. Supplemented by reference TRBV5-5 and TRBJ1-5, the full variable domain reads DAGVTQSPTHLIKTRGQQVTLRCSPISGHKSVSWYQQVLGQGPQFIFQYYEKEERGRGNFPDRFSARQFPNYSSELNVNALLLGDSALYLCASSPGQVNQPQHFGDGTRLSIL.

This clone was seen a handful of times. The chain links TRBV28 to TRBJ1-6, with 7 positions matching TRBD1. Germline V gene sequence: CDR1 MDHEN, CDR2 SYDVKM. V lost 7 bases and J lost 13; bases outside the gene matches: 7. The CDR3 is 12 amino acids. The CDR3 loop reads CASNPDRSPLHF. CDR3 bases: TGTGCCAGCAATCCGGACAGGTCCCCCCTCCACTTT.

The chain combines TRBV28 with TRBJ2-7; 10 bases line up with TRBD2. Germline CDR1 reads MDHEN; CDR2 reads SYDVKM. V was pared by 3 bases and J by 3 bases, with 5 bases of the junction left unmatched. The CDR3 length is 15 residues. The CDR3 DNA follows: TGTGCCAGCAGTTTGTCGCCTAGCGGGGGCTACGAGCAGTACTTC. Amino acids: CASSLSPSGGYEQYF. Full variable domain (remainder filled in from reference TRBV28 and TRBJ2-7): DVKVTQSSRYLVKRTGEKVFLECVQDMDHENMFWYRQDPGLGLRLIYFSYDVKMKEKGDIPEGYSVSREKKERFSLILESASTNQTSMYLCASSLSPSGGYEQYFGPGTRLTVT.

The chain couples TRBV6-5 to TRBJ1-3, with a tentative D call TRBD1 (6 bases). This CDR3 comprises 14 residues. Between the trimmed V and J ends, which lost 6 bases and 2 bases, there was a span of 11 bases. Germline CDR1 MNHEY, CDR2 SVGAGI. The CDR3 reads CASSHRQAGNTIYF. The CDR3 DNA sequence: TGTGCCAGCAGCCATAGACAGGCTGGAAACACCATATATTTT.

This chain links TRBV7-6 with TRBJ2-1; D tentatively reads TRBD1 or TRBD2 (5 bases each). The CDR3 is 15 residues long. The germline CDR1 and CDR2 sequences are SGHVS and FNYEAQ. V lost 5 bases, J lost 5 bases, and 16 bases lay in between. In DNA, the CDR3 is TGTGCCAGCAGCCCGGGACCAAGGAAGGACAATGAGCAGTTCTTC. Its translation: CASSPGPRKDNEQFF.

The chain recombines TRBV27 with TRBJ2-1; TRBD2 matches at 8 bases. Germline V gene lookup returns CDR1 MNHEY and CDR2 SMNVEV (reference sequence). After removal of 3 bases from V and 14 bases from J, the junction contained 18 bases not matched to a gene. This CDR3 region has 16 residues. CDR3: CASSFWGRGGQSEEFF. The CDR3 nucleotides are TGTGCCAGCAGTTTTTGGGGACGGGGGGGTCAGTCGGAGGAGTTCTTC.

The chain is built from TRBV28 and TRBJ1-1; the match to TRBD1 covers 7 bases. After removal of 1 base from V and 9 bases from J, the junction contained 8 bases not matched to a gene. The germline V gene has CDR1 MDHEN and CDR2 SYDVKM. The CDR3 is 14 amino acids. For the CDR3, the DNA is TGTGCCAGCAGTTTATCAACAGGGGTCAATCAAGCTTTCTTT. Amino acid sequence: CASSLSTGVNQAFF. The full variable domain, rest sourced from reference TRBV28 and TRBJ1-1, is DVKVTQSSRYLVKRTGEKVFLECVQDMDHENMFWYRQDPGLGLRLIYFSYDVKMKEKGDIPEGYSVSREKKERFSLILESASTNQTSMYLCASSLSTGVNQAFFGQGTRLTVV.